This T cell receptor (beta chain) originates from a study of OX40 agonist ivuxolimab in advanced cancers. On the study more broadly: The patients received agonistic anti-OX40 (CD134) antibody ivuxolimab.

Trimming left V 3 bases short and J 2 bases short, with 7 bases between. The CDR3 extends over 13 amino acids. Germline lookup yields CDR1 MDHEN and CDR2 SYDVKM. Sequencing was performed with immunoSEQ multiplex PCR; in TCRdb, only in-frame clones are kept and a portion is missing. The sample records around 80,000 clones, around 86% being singletons. Study findings and constraints: Averaged across samples, CD8+ T cells carried more expanded clones than CD4+ did.

Comments on this clone: What it binds is not known.

The sequence came from an adult with an advanced solid tumor such as melanoma, head and neck, liver or kidney cancer. The starting material was CD4+ or CD8+ T cells sorted from blood, obtained in a trial of the OX40 agonist ivuxolimab. The V gene is TRBV28, the J gene TRBJ1-2, with D uncertain. The CDR3 DNA reads as TGTGCCAGCAGTTTCGAGGCAAACTATGGCTACACCTTC. Translation: CASSFEANYGYTF.